This T cell receptor beta chain stems from a study of blood T cell repertoires in COVID-19. Study context: The United States, Italy and Spain were the sources of the acute and convalescent COVID-19 samples.

Authors' analysis steps: Reference gene primers were amplified, and this amplification served to estimate nucleated cell counts. Method: immunoSEQ multiplex PCR; TCRdb's copy keeps in-frame clones and lacks some. Clone size and the V and J calls come from that table; the DNA yielded D and trimming. The repertoire holds around 270,000 clones, with more than 85% as singletons. CDR3 length: 18 residues. Unmatched junction bases numbered 9, after V lost 0 bases and J lost 4 bases. Germline-derived CDR1 and CDR2 are GTSNPN and SVGIG (reference sequence). The sequenced sample consisted of peripheral blood. The sequence was collected from a middle-aged man with acute or convalescent COVID-19. The chain employs TRBV30 and TRBJ2-3, with 14 bases matching TRBD2. The DNA of the CDR3 is TGTGCCTGGAGTGTAAGAAGGACTAGCGGGGGGAGGGCAGATACGCAGTATTTT. It codes for CAWSVRRTSGGRADTQYF.